This entry features one T cell receptor beta chain sequence. Its antigen is as yet unknown. This entry is derived from a study of T cells in pancreatic ductal adenocarcinoma. Notes on the study in general: Blood had more productive templates and roughly 8-fold more unique clonotypes than tumor. Results skew toward the minority of patients with early-stage disease. No significant tumor-blood clonality difference; means were about 0.1 and 0.065.

Generated by immunoSEQ multiplex PCR, the TCRdb table keeps only in-frame clones and is missing some. The repertoire holds some 16,000 clones, with around nine tenths as singletons. Surgery without prior neoadjuvant therapy was the treatment of the selected pancreatic ductal adenocarcinoma patients. Input material: PBMCs. This TCR derives from a human donor with pancreatic ductal adenocarcinoma.

CDR3: CATSRGGNAGGLLRLRTDTQYF. CDR3 DNA: TGTGCCACCAGCAGAGGAGGGAATGCCGGGGGACTATTAAGGTTGCGCACAGATACGCAGTATTTT. J is TRBJ2-3 and V is TRBV15, with 7 positions matching TRBD2. CDR1 is LNHNV, CDR2 YYDKDF, per germline (reference sequence). The junction had 23 bases not matched to a gene; V was cut back by 1 base and J by 1 base. This CDR3 region has 22 residues.